Listed here are 10 T cell receptor beta chains from one sample, sequenced in a study of cytomegalovirus exposure and HLA in healthy donors. The PCR employed 60 Vbeta primers together with 13 Jbeta primers. Sequencing was performed with immunoSEQ multiplex PCR; in TCRdb, only in-frame clones are kept and a portion is missing. The sample records about 150,000 clones, around 80% being singletons. The sample taken for sequencing was PBMCs. All receptors derive from a man in his forties in good health and CMV-seropositive.

The gene calls are TRBV5-1 and TRBJ2-1; weak D call: TRBD1 (6 bases). Germline assignment: CDR1 SGHRS and CDR2 YFSETQ. V lost 4 bases to trimming and J lost 1 base, with 12 bases between them. The CDR3 length is 15 residues. Here the CDR3 reads CASSGGGYSYNEQFF. CDR3 DNA sequence: TGCGCCAGCAGCGGGGGCGGGTATTCCTACAATGAGCAGTTCTTC.

This sequence joins TRBV28 and TRBJ2-6; D is unresolved. This CDR3 region has 16 residues. Per germline, CDR1 MDHEN and CDR2 SYDVKM. Deletions cut 6 bases from V and 2 bases from J, with 14 bases between. CDR3 nucleotide sequence: TGTGCCAGCAGCCCTCCAACGGTGGCTGGGGCCAACGTCCTGACTTTC. Translating gives CASSPPTVAGANVLTF.

The V and J genes are TRBV28 and TRBJ2-3; 7 nucleotides match TRBD2. Germline V lookup: CDR1 MDHEN, CDR2 SYDVKM. J gave up 2 bases and V 4 bases, and 9 bases lay outside the gene matches. The CDR3 loop spans 16 amino acids. Here the CDR3 reads CASSSWGEGTTDTQYF. CDR3 DNA: TGTGCCAGCAGTTCGTGGGGGGAGGGGACCACAGATACGCAGTATTTT.

This chain connects TRBV28 to TRBJ2-5; 7 bases are shared with TRBD2. The length of the CDR3 is 13 residues. With V trimmed by 10 bases and J by 4 bases, 9 bases remained unmatched. The germline V gene has CDR1 MDHEN and CDR2 SYDVKM. CDR3 loop: CATDGGRAETQYF. The CDR3 DNA sequence: TGTGCCACCGACGGAGGGAGGGCAGAGACCCAGTACTTC.

The chain is built from TRBV6-1 and TRBJ2-5, with 8 bases aligning to TRBD2. The J call could be wrong; TRBJ2-7 is a better fit for the DNA end. CDR1 MNHNS and CDR2 SASEGT come from the germline V gene. This CDR3 contains 14 residues. The CDR3 loop reads CASSEPGGPYEQYF. CDR3 nucleotide sequence: TGTGCCAGCAGTGAGCCGGGAGGGCCCTACGAGCAGTACTTC.

The gene calls are TRBV6-5 and TRBJ1-3; D unresolved. The CDR3 is 12 residues long. The ends were cut back, 5 bases at V and 4 bases at J, with 6 bases in the middle. Looked up from germline, CDR1 is MNHEY and CDR2 is SVGAGI. Here the CDR3 reads CASSEPGNTIYF. In DNA form, the CDR3 reads TGTGCCAGCAGTGAGCCCGGAAACACCATATATTTT.

The V call is TRBV11-2, the J call TRBJ1-5, with 9 bases fitting TRBD1. CDR3 length: 15 amino acids. CDR1 is SGHAT, CDR2 FQNNGV, per germline. V dropped 5 bases and J dropped 7; count of bases not matched to a gene: 9. The CDR3 sequence: CASSPGQGRNQPQHF. In nucleotides, the CDR3 is TGTGCCAGCAGCCCGGGACAGGGTAGGAACCAGCCCCAGCATTTT.

CDR3 nucleotides: TGCGCCAGCAGCCACCTAACAGGGGGTGGAAACACCATATATTTT. It yields the protein CASSHLTGGGNTIYF. This chain links TRBV4-3 with TRBJ1-3; 8 bases agree with TRBD1. This CDR3 is 15 amino acids long. The junction had 4 bases not matched to a gene; V was cut back by 3 bases and J by 3 bases. CDR1 LGHNA and CDR2 YSLEER come from the germline V gene.

The rearrangement links TRBV11-2 to TRBJ2-1, with TRBD2 identical over 8 bases. This CDR3 region has 16 residues. Germline V gene sequence: CDR1 SGHAT, CDR2 FQNNGV. Unmatched junction bases numbered 6, after V lost 1 base and J lost 4 bases. CDR3 coding DNA: TGTGCCAGCAGCTTAGCCCCCAGCGGGGGATACAATGAGCAGTTCTTC. This gives the protein CASSLAPSGGYNEQFF.

V is TRBV6-5 and J is TRBJ1-5, with TRBD1 identical over 12 bases. V shed 6 bases and J 7 bases; nucleotides not matched to a gene: 7. CDR3 length: 15 amino acids. CDR1 and CDR2 (germline): MNHEY, SVGAGI. Written as DNA, the CDR3 is TGTGCCAGCAGCCCCGGGACAGGGGGCACGCAGCCCCAGCATTTT. This gives the protein CASSPGTGGTQPQHF.